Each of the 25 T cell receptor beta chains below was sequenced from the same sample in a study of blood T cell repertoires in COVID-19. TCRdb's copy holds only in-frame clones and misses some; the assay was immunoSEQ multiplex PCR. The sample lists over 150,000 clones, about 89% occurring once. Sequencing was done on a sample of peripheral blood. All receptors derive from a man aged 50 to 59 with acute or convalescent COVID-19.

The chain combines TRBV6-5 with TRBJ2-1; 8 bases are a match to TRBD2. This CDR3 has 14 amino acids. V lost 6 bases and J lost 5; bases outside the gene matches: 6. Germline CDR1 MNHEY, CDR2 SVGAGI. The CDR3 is CASSRTSQNNEQFF. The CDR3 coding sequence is TGTGCCAGCAGCCGGACTAGCCAGAACAATGAGCAGTTCTTC.

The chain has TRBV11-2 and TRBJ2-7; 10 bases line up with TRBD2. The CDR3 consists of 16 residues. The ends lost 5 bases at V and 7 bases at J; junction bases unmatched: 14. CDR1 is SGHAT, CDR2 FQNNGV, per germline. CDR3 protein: CASSALAGAEFGEQYV. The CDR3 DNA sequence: TGTGCCAGCAGCGCCCTAGCGGGGGCCGAATTCGGAGAGCAGTACGTC.

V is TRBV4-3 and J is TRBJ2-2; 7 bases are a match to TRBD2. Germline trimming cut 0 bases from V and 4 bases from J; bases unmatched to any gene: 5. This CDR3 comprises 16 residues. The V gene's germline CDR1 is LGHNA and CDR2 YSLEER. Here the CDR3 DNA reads TGCGCCAGCAGCCAAGAGGGGACTATTGCCACCGGGGAGCTGTTTTTT. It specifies CASSQEGTIATGELFF.

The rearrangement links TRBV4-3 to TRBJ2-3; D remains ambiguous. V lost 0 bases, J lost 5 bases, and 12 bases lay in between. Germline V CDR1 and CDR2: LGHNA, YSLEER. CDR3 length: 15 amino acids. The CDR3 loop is CASSQDQVVRDTQYF. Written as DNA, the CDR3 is TGCGCCAGCAGCCAAGACCAGGTAGTAAGAGATACGCAGTATTTT.

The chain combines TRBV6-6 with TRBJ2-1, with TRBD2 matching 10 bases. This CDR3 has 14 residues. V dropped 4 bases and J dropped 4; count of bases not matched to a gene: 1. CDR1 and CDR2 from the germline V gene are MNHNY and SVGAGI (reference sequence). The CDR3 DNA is TGTGCCAGCAGTTTAGCGGGGGGATACAATGAGCAGTTCTTC. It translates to CASSLAGGYNEQFF.

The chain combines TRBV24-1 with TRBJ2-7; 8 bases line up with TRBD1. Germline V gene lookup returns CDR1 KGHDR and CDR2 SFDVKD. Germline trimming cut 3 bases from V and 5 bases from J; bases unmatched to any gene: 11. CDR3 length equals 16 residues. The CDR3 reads CATSDPLRTGKDEQYF. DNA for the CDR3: TGTGCCACCAGTGATCCCCTACGGACAGGGAAGGACGAGCAGTACTTC.

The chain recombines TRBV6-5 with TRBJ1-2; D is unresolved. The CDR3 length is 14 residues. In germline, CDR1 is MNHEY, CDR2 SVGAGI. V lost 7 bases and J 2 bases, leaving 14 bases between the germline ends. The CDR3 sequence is CASTLPGGNYGYTF. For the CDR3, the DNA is TGTGCCAGCACCCTTCCAGGAGGCAACTATGGCTACACCTTC.

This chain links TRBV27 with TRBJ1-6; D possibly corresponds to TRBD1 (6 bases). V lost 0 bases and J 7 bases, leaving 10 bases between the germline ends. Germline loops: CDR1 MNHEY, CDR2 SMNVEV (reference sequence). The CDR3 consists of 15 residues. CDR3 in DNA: TGTGCCAGCAGTTTATCCCCCACAGGGAATTCACCCCTCCACTTT. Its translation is CASSLSPTGNSPLHF.

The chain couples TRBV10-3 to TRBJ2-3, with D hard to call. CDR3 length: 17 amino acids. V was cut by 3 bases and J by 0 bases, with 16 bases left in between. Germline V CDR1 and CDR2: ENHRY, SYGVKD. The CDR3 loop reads CAISDSPPPTSTDTQYF. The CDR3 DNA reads TGTGCCATCAGTGATAGTCCACCCCCGACTAGCACAGATACGCAGTATTTT.

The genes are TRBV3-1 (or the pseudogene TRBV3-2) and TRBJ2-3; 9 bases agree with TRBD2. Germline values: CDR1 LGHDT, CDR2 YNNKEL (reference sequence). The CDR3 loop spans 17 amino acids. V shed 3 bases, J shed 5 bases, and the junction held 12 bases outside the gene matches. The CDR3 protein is CASSQRGRAGKRDTQYF. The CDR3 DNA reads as TGTGCCAGCAGCCAGCGCGGGAGGGCCGGAAAGAGAGATACGCAGTATTTT.

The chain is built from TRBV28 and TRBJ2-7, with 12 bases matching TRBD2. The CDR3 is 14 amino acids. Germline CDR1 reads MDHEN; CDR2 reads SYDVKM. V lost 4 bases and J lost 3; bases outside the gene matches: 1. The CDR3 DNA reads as TGTGCCAGCAGTTCTAGCGGGAGGGTCTACGAGCAGTACTTC. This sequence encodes CASSSSGRVYEQYF.

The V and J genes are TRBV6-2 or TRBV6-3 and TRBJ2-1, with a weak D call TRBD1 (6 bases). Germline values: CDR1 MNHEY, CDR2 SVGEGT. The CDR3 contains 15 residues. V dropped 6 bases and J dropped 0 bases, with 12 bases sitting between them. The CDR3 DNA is TGTGCCAGCAGCCTCGACAGGAGCTCCTACAATGAGCAGTTCTTC. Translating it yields CASSLDRSSYNEQFF.

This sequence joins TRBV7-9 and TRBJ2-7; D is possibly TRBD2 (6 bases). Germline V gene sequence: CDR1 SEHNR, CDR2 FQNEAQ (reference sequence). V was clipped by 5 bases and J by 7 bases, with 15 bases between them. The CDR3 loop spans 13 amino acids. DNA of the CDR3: TGTGCCAGCAGCCCAGCTAGCGCGAGGGAGCAGTACGTC. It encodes CASSPASAREQYV.

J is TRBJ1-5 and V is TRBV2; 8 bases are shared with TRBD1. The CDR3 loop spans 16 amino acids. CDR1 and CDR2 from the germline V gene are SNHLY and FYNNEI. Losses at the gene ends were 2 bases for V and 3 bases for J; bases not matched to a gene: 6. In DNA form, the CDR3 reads TGTGCCAGCAGTGAATATTGGACAGGGAACAATCAGCCCCAGCATTTT. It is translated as CASSEYWTGNNQPQHF.

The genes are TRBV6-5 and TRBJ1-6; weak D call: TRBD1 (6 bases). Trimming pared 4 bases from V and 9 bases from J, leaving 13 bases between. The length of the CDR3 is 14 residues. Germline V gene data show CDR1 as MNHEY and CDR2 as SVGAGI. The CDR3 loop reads CASSSPGQTSPLHF. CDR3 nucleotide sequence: TGTGCCAGCAGTTCCCCGGGACAAACTTCACCCCTCCACTTT.

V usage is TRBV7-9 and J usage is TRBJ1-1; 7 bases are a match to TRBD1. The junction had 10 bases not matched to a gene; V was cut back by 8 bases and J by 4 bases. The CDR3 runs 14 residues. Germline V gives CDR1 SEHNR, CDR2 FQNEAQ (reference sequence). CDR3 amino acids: CASRPEQGSTEAFF. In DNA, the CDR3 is TGTGCCAGCCGACCGGAACAGGGGAGCACTGAAGCTTTCTTT.

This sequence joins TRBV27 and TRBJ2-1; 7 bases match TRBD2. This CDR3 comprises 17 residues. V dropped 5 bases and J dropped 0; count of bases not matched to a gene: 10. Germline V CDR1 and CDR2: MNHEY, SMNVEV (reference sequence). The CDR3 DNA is TGTGCCAGCAGTCTCGGGCTAGCGGCGAGCTCCTACAATGAGCAGTTCTTC. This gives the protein CASSLGLAASSYNEQFF.

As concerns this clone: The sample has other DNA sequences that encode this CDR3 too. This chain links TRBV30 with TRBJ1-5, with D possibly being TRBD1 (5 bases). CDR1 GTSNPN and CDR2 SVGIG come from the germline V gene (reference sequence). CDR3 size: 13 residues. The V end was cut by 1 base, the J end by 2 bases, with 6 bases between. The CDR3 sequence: CAWSGGGNQPQHF. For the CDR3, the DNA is TGTGCCTGGAGTGGGGGGGGCAATCAGCCCCAGCATTTT.

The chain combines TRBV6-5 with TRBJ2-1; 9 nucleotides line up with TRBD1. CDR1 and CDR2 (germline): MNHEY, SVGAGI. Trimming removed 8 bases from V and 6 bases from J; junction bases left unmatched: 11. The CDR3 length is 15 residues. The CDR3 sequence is CASSDPGTGFNEQFF. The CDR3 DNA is TGTGCCAGCTCAGACCCCGGGACAGGGTTCAATGAGCAGTTCTTC.

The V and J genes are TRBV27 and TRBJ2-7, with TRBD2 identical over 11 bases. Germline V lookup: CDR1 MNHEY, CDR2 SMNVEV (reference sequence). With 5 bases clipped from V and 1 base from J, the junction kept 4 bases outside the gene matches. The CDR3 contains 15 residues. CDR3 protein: CASSIAGGSSYEQYF. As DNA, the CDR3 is TGTGCCAGCAGTATAGCGGGAGGGTCATCCTACGAGCAGTACTTC.

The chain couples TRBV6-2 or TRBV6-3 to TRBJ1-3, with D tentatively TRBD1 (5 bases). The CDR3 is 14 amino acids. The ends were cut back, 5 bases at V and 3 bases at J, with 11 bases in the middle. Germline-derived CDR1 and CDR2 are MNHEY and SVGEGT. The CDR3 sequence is CASSAGTHGNTIYF. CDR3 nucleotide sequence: TGTGCCAGCAGTGCCGGGACTCATGGAAACACCATATATTTT.

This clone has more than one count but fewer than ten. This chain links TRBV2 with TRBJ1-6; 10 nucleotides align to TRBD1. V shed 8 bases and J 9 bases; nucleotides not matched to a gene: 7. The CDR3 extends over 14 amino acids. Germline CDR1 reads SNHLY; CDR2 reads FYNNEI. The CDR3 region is CASAGQGVFSPLHF. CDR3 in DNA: TGTGCCAGCGCAGGACAGGGGGTCTTTTCACCCCTCCACTTT.

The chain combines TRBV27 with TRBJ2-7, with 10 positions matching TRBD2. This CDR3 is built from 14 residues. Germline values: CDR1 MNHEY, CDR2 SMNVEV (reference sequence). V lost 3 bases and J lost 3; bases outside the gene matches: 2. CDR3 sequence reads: CASSFLAGVYEQYF. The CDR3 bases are TGTGCCAGCAGTTTCCTAGCGGGAGTCTACGAGCAGTACTTC.

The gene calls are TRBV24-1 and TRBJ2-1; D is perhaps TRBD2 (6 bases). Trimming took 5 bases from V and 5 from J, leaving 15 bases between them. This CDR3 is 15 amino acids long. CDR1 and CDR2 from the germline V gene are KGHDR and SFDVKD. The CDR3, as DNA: TGTGCCACCAGTGTTGGTGGGGGGAGGCACAATGAGCAGTTCTTC. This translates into CATSVGGGRHNEQFF.

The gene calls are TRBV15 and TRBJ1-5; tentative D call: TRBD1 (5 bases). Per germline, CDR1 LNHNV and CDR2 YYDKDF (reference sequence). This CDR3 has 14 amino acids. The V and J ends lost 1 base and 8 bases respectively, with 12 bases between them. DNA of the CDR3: TGTGCCACCAGCAGAGGGGGGAGGTCCGAGCCCCAGCATTTT. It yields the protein CATSRGGRSEPQHF.